The rows below give T cell receptor beta chains drawn from one sample of a study of blood T cell repertoires in COVID-19. Some clones are missing from TCRdb's copy, which holds only in-frame ones; the method was immunoSEQ multiplex PCR. Of tens of thousands of clones listed, less than 85% are singletons. Material for sequencing was peripheral blood. The receptors shown here come from an elderly man with active COVID-19. CDR3s include the opening cysteine and the closing phenylalanine or tryptophan. D genes are given only for firm matches. Some rows mark clone size as missing; the rest say once, few, many or name a class of expanded clone.

TRBV6-1,TRBD2,TRBJ2-1,NA,CASSEVLAGDNEQFF,TGTGCCAGCAGTGAAGTACTAGCGGGAGATAATGAGCAGTTCTTC
TRBV6-1,TRBD2,TRBJ2-3,NA,CASSEARSSGGIRDTQYF,TGTGCCAGCAGTGAAGCAAGGAGTAGCGGGGGGATTCGAGATACGCAGTATTTT
TRBV27,NA,TRBJ1-2,NA,CASSLAARGDYGYTF,TGTGCCAGCAGTTTAGCGGCTCGTGGTGACTATGGCTACACCTTC
TRBV10-3,NA,TRBJ2-7,NA,CAISETSPPEQYF,TGTGCCATCAGTGAAACTAGCCCGCCCGAGCAGTACTTC
TRBV11-2,NA,TRBJ1-4,NA,CASSLVPTSNEKLFF,TGTGCCAGCAGCTTAGTACCTACCTCAAATGAAAAACTGTTTTTT
TRBV7-3,NA,TRBJ1-1,few,CASSLMGGERSTEAFF,TGTGCCAGCAGCTTAATGGGAGGGGAAAGGAGCACTGAAGCTTTCTTT
TRBV4-1,TRBD2,TRBJ2-2,NA,CASSRWTSGTPGELFF,TGCGCCAGCAGCCGGTGGACTAGCGGGACCCCCGGGGAGCTGTTTTTT
TRBV7-9,TRBD2,TRBJ2-5,NA,CASSLGLAGVGETQYF,TGTGCCAGCAGCTTAGGCCTAGCGGGAGTGGGGGAGACCCAGTACTTC
TRBV25-1,NA,TRBJ1-1,NA,CASSRGSNTEAFF,TGTGCCAGCAGCAGGGGTTCGAACACTGAAGCTTTCTTT
TRBV6-5,NA,TRBJ1-2,NA,CASSFGAGGYTF,TGTGCCAGCAGTTTCGGTGCGGGAGGCTACACCTTC
TRBV15,TRBD2,TRBJ2-3,few,CATSRPRVTSGGQQYF,TGTGCCACCAGCAGACCACGGGTTACTAGCGGGGGCCAACAGTATTTT
TRBV2,NA,TRBJ2-7,NA,CASRVQGYEQYF,TGTGCCAGCAGAGTTCAGGGCTACGAGCAGTACTTC
TRBV10-1,TRBD2,TRBJ2-7,NA,CARPLRGSCIGQYF,TGCGCCAGGCCTTTGCGGGGGAGCTGCATTGGTCAGTACTTC
TRBV11-2,NA,TRBJ2-3,NA,CASSLVQGSSTDTQYF,TGTGCCAGCAGCTTAGTCCAGGGATCTAGCACAGATACGCAGTATTTT
TRBV11-2,TRBD2,TRBJ2-3,NA,CASSSLSGRTVDTQYF,TGTGCCAGCAGCTCTCTTAGCGGGAGGACCGTGGATACGCAGTATTTT
TRBV7-2,NA,TRBJ1-3,NA,CASSPGGLGHHSGNTIYF,TGTGCCAGCAGCCCGGGGGGCTTGGGACACCACTCTGGAAACACCATATATTTT
TRBV6-2/TRBV6-3,NA,TRBJ2-3,NA,CASSYPPAVITQYF,TGTGCCAGCAGTTACCCCCCCGCGGTGATCACGCAGTATTTT
TRBV7-2,TRBD1,TRBJ2-7,NA,CASSFRPGTGTPEQYF,TGTGCCAGCAGCTTCCGACCCGGGACAGGTACTCCCGAGCAGTACTTC
TRBV10-3,TRBD1,TRBJ1-6,NA,CAIGTGGNSPLHF,TGTGCCATCGGGACAGGGGGAAATTCACCCCTCCACTTT
TRBV28,NA,TRBJ1-5,NA,CASSAGQLNQPQHF,TGTGCCAGCAGCGCCGGACAGCTCAATCAGCCCCAGCATTTT
TRBV6-2/TRBV6-3,TRBD2,TRBJ2-1,NA,CASSYSPGLAGGTDNEQFF,TGTGCCAGCAGTTACAGTCCGGGACTAGCGGGGGGGACCGACAATGAGCAGTTCTTC
TRBV6-6,NA,TRBJ1-6,few,CASSHPGGQDSPLHF,TGTGCCAGCAGTCATCCGGGGGGACAAGATTCACCCCTCCACTTT
TRBV5-1,NA,TRBJ2-1,NA,CASSLNGRQWSYNEQFF,TGCGCCAGCAGCTTGAACGGTCGACAGTGGTCCTACAATGAGCAGTTCTTC
TRBV3-1/TRBV3-2,NA,TRBJ2-1,NA,CASSQVWHEQFF,TGTGCCAGCAGCCAAGTATGGCATGAGCAGTTCTTC
TRBV5-3,NA,TRBJ1-6,NA,CARSLEVPGRTYSPLHF,TGTGCCAGAAGCTTGGAAGTTCCAGGGAGGACTTACTCACCCCTCCACTTT
TRBV9,NA,TRBJ1-4,NA,CASSLGQLGNEKLFF,TGTGCCAGCAGCCTCGGACAGTTGGGAAATGAAAAACTGTTTTTT
TRBV9,TRBD1,TRBJ2-7,NA,CASSVDFGTGCSSYEQYF,TGTGCCAGCAGCGTAGATTTTGGGACAGGGTGTAGCTCCTACGAGCAGTACTTC
TRBV3-1/TRBV3-2,TRBD1,TRBJ1-2,NA,CASSPGQGGYGYTF,TGTGCCAGCAGCCCGGGACAGGGGGGATATGGCTACACCTTC
TRBV27,TRBD2,TRBJ2-7,NA,CASKMGLAGSYEQYF,TGTGCCAGCAAAATGGGACTAGCGGGTTCCTACGAGCAGTACTTC
TRBV5-4,NA,TRBJ2-1,NA,CASSLESNRDNEQFF,TGTGCCAGCAGCTTGGAGTCTAACCGAGACAATGAGCAGTTCTTC
TRBV9,NA,TRBJ1-6,NA,CASSPETGYNSPLHF,TGTGCCAGCAGCCCCGAGACAGGATATAATTCACCCCTCCACTTT
TRBV7-3,NA,TRBJ2-2,NA,CASSLMPGISGYTGELFF,TGTGCCAGCAGCTTAATGCCAGGGATCTCCGGGTACACCGGGGAGCTGTTTTTT
TRBV7-9,TRBD2,TRBJ2-7,once,CASRDTSGDSYEQYF,TGTGCCAGCAGAGACACTAGCGGAGACTCCTACGAGCAGTACTTC
TRBV3-1/TRBV3-2,NA,TRBJ2-1,once,CASSQLAEQFF,TGTGCCAGCAGCCAACTAGCCGAGCAGTTCTTC
TRBV19,TRBD2,TRBJ2-2,NA,CASSLPGLRNTGELFF,TGTGCCAGTAGCCTTCCGGGACTAAGGAACACCGGGGAGCTGTTTTTT
TRBV5-1,NA,TRBJ1-4,NA,CASSFNSPLATNEKLFF,TGCGCCAGCAGCTTTAACAGTCCGCTTGCAACTAATGAAAAACTGTTTTTT
TRBV7-9,TRBD2,TRBJ2-5,once,CASSPGTSGSHGETQYF,TGTGCCAGCAGCCCAGGGACTAGCGGGAGTCATGGGGAGACCCAGTACTTC
TRBV7-3,TRBD1,TRBJ2-3,NA,CASSLGTGDTQYF,TGTGCCAGCAGCCTAGGGACAGGGGATACGCAGTATTTT
TRBV19,NA,TRBJ2-7,NA,CASSIGGTDYEQYF,TGTGCCAGTAGTATCGGCGGGACAGATTACGAGCAGTACTTC
TRBV9,NA,TRBJ2-7,NA,CASSYLDTTSYEQYF,TGTGCCAGCAGCTATCTGGACACCACATCCTACGAGCAGTACTTC
TRBV5-1,TRBD2,TRBJ2-7,NA,CASSSASGGYSYEQYF,TGCGCCAGCAGCTCAGCTAGCGGGGGGTACTCCTACGAGCAGTACTTC
TRBV2,TRBD2,TRBJ2-1,NA,CASGLLAGNNEQFF,TGTGCCAGCGGTTTACTAGCGGGCAATAATGAGCAGTTCTTC
TRBV5-4,TRBD2,TRBJ2-1,NA,CASSLNPSGRSNEQFF,TGTGCCAGCAGCTTAAACCCTAGCGGTCGATCCAATGAGCAGTTCTTC
TRBV7-2,NA,TRBJ1-1,NA,CASSLGAAGEAFF,TGTGCCAGCAGCTTAGGAGCGGCGGGAGAAGCTTTCTTT
TRBV12-3/TRBV12-4,NA,TRBJ1-2,few,CASSFKRASGYTF,TGTGCCAGCAGTTTTAAGCGGGCGAGCGGCTACACCTTC
TRBV29-1,TRBD2,TRBJ2-2,NA,CSVEGLAVNTGELFF,TGCAGCGTTGAAGGGCTAGCGGTGAACACCGGGGAGCTGTTTTTT
TRBV24-1,NA,TRBJ1-2,NA,CATSGWNTASGGYTF,TGTGCCACCAGTGGATGGAACACGGCCTCGGGAGGCTACACCTTC
TRBV25-1,TRBD2,TRBJ2-7,few,CASSVTSGSWEQYF,TGTGCCAGCAGTGTAACTAGCGGGAGTTGGGAGCAGTACTTC
TRBV6-2/TRBV6-3,TRBD2,TRBJ2-7,NA,CASSYDWGRDPEQYF,TGTGCCAGCAGTTACGATTGGGGGAGGGATCCCGAGCAGTACTTC
TRBV5-1,TRBD2,TRBJ2-1,NA,CASNLGPGLAGHNEQFF,TGCGCCAGCAACCTAGGCCCCGGACTAGCGGGACACAATGAGCAGTTCTTC
TRBV7-2,TRBD1,TRBJ2-1,few,CASSSSTGYNEQFF,TGTGCCAGCAGCTCGTCGACAGGGTATAATGAGCAGTTCTTC
TRBV6-5,TRBD1,TRBJ2-7,NA,CASSYSGQGAYEQYF,TGTGCCAGCAGTTACTCCGGACAGGGGGCCTACGAGCAGTACTTC